This entry lists 3 T cell receptor beta chains sequenced from one sample in a study of T cell responses to AZD1222 COVID-19 vaccine. Assay: immunoSEQ multiplex PCR; the TCRdb copy retains only in-frame clones and omits some. The sample carries roughly 200,000 clones, more than 80% recorded once. The sequenced sample was peripheral blood, obtained 28 days after the second dose of the MenACWY control vaccine. The receptors shown here come from an adult who received the MenACWY meningococcal vaccine as a control.

On this clone itself: Other DNA sequences in this specimen translate into the identical CDR3. The chain links TRBV19 to TRBJ2-2; 10 bases are a match to TRBD1. Germline V gene lookup returns CDR1 LNHDA and CDR2 SQIVND (reference sequence). The CDR3 contains 13 residues. J gave up 5 bases and V 9 bases, and 3 bases lay outside the gene matches. The CDR3 DNA reads as TGTGCCAGCGGACAGGGGGGGACCGGGGAGCTGTTTTTT. Its protein is CASGQGGTGELFF. The variable domain in full, completed from reference TRBV19 and TRBJ2-2, reads DGGITQSPKYLFRKEGQNVTLSCEQNLNHDAMYWYRQDPGQGLRLIYYSQIVNDFQKGDIAEGYSVSREKKESFPLTVTSAQKNPTAFYLCASGQGGTGELFFGEGSRLTVL.

The V and J genes are TRBV11-2 and TRBJ2-7, with D tentatively TRBD1 (5 bases). With 4 bases removed from V and 3 bases from J, the gap between germline ends came to 10 bases. Germline V gene lookup returns CDR1 SGHAT and CDR2 FQNNGV. CDR3 length equals 13 residues. Here the CDR3 reads CASSWGQNYEQYF. The CDR3 region has the DNA TGTGCCAGCAGCTGGGGCCAGAACTACGAGCAGTACTTC.

The J gene is TRBJ2-7, the V gene TRBV20-1; TRBD1 might be the D (6 bases). CDR3 length: 11 residues. Germline lookup yields CDR1 DFQATT and CDR2 SNEGSKA (reference sequence). CDR3 coding DNA: TGCAGCGGACTGTGGGGGCCCGAGCAGTACTTC. Its translation is CSGLWGPEQYF.